The 18 T cell receptor beta chains presented below share a single source sample, sequenced in a study of blood T cell repertoires in COVID-19. Profiled with immunoSEQ multiplex PCR; TCRdb holds only in-frame clones, not every one. The repertoire holds about 220,000 clones, with more than 85% as singletons. The sample taken for sequencing was peripheral blood. These TCRs come from a middle-aged man with active or convalescent COVID-19.

The rearrangement joins TRBV4-1 to TRBJ1-2, with 8 positions matching TRBD1. Germline CDR1 is MGHRA and CDR2 is YSYEKL. The CDR3 runs 15 residues. V dropped 1 base and J dropped 8; count of bases not matched to a gene: 9. In nucleotides, the CDR3 is TGCGCCAGCAGCCAAGCCGAAGGACAGGGAAGAGGCTACACCTTC. It yields the protein CASSQAEGQGRGYTF.

The chain uses TRBV7-6 and TRBJ2-1, with TRBD1 identical over 9 bases. CDR3 length equals 15 residues. The V gene's germline CDR1 is SGHVS and CDR2 FNYEAQ. Losses at the gene ends were 5 bases for V and 2 bases for J; bases not matched to a gene: 4. The CDR3 DNA reads TGTGCCAGCAGCGCGGGACAGGGACCCTACAATGAGCAGTTCTTC. Translating gives CASSAGQGPYNEQFF.

The chain links TRBV2 to TRBJ2-6, with TRBD1 as a possible D gene (6 bases). This CDR3 has 17 residues. V lost 3 bases and J 0 bases, leaving 12 bases between the germline ends. Germline V gives CDR1 SNHLY, CDR2 FYNNEI. The CDR3 loop reads CASSEDSTISGANVLTF. CDR3 nucleotides: TGTGCCAGCAGTGAGGACAGTACCATCTCTGGGGCCAACGTCCTGACTTTC.

The gene calls are TRBV24-1 and TRBJ2-5; tentatively, D is TRBD2 (5 bases). V gave up 9 bases and J gave up 5 bases, with 15 bases separating them. Germline CDR1 is KGHDR and CDR2 is SFDVKD. The CDR3 runs to 13 residues. In DNA form, the CDR3 reads TGTGCCACCGGGAGCTTAACGTCGGAGACCCAGTACTTC. It encodes CATGSLTSETQYF.

This chain links TRBV25-1 with TRBJ1-3; D gene uncertain. Trimming left V 3 bases short and J 2 bases short, with 11 bases between. The CDR3 covers 15 residues. Germline V CDR1 and CDR2: MGHDK, SYGVNS. The CDR3 DNA is TGTGCCAGCAGTGATTACAGACCCCCTGGAAACACCATATATTTT. It codes for CASSDYRPPGNTIYF.

The V call is TRBV7-3, the J call TRBJ2-3; a possible D gene is TRBD2 (6 bases). V lost 5 bases, J lost 1 base, and 13 bases lay in between. The CDR3 is 15 amino acids. Per the germline V gene, CDR1 is SGHTA and CDR2 is FQGTGA. CDR3 DNA sequence: TGTGCCAGCAGCCCCCGAGCGGGTGGCACAGATACGCAGTATTTT. Amino acids: CASSPRAGGTDTQYF. Full variable domain (missing parts from reference TRBV7-3 and TRBJ2-3): GAGVSQTPSNKVTEKGKYVELRCDPISGHTALYWYRQSLGQGPEFLIYFQGTGAADDSGLPNDRFFAVRPEGSVSTLKIQRTERGDSAVYLCASSPRAGGTDTQYFGPGTRLTVL.

The chain is built from TRBV7-8 and TRBJ1-1, with 11 bases fitting TRBD1. The CDR3 is 15 residues long. CDR1 and CDR2 (germline): SGHVS, FQNEAQ. V lost 5 bases to trimming and J lost 7 bases; unmatched junction nucleotides: 9. The CDR3, as DNA: TGTGCCAGCAGCGGAGGCGGGACAGGGGGGCTTGAAGCTTTCTTT. Translating gives CASSGGGTGGLEAFF.

The rearrangement joins TRBV30 to TRBJ1-1; 8 bases are a match to TRBD1. This CDR3 has 12 amino acids. J gave up 6 bases and V 3 bases, and 3 bases lay outside the gene matches. Germline loops: CDR1 GTSNPN, CDR2 SVGIG (reference sequence). CDR3 coding DNA: TGTGCCTGGAGGCAGGGGGCGGCTGAAGCTTTCTTT. Its protein is CAWRQGAAEAFF.

V gene TRBV7-8 combines with J gene TRBJ1-1, with 7 positions matching TRBD1. V lost 5 bases, J lost 4 bases, and 4 bases stayed unmatched. In germline, CDR1 is SGHVS, CDR2 FQNEAQ. The CDR3 totals 13 residues. CDR3 sequence reads: CASSTDRATEAFF. The CDR3 DNA sequence: TGTGCCAGCAGCACCGACAGGGCCACTGAAGCTTTCTTT. The entire variable domain, with the rest obtained from reference TRBV7-8 and TRBJ1-1, is as follows: GAGVSQSPRYKVAKRGQDVALRCDPISGHVSLFWYQQALGQGPEFLTYFQNEAQLDKSGLPSDRFFAERPEGSVSTLKIQRTQQEDSAVYLCASSTDRATEAFFGQGTRLTVV.

This clone was seen a single time. This rearrangement joins TRBV4-1 to TRBJ1-6; 7 positions agree with TRBD1. Germline CDR1 reads MGHRA; CDR2 reads YSYEKL. This CDR3 region has 14 residues. Trimming took 4 bases from V and 10 from J; bases not matched to a gene: 7. The CDR3 DNA follows: TGCGCCAGCAGCCCTAGACAGGGCCAATCACCCCTCCACTTT. Protein: CASSPRQGQSPLHF.

The rearrangement joins TRBV30 to TRBJ1-3; 7 nucleotides agree with TRBD1. The CDR3 is 15 amino acids. Germline assignment: CDR1 GTSNPN and CDR2 SVGIG (reference sequence). J gave up 0 bases and V 2 bases, and 4 bases lay outside the gene matches. CDR3 loop: CAWSQRQGSGNTIYF. The CDR3 DNA follows: TGTGCCTGGAGTCAACGACAGGGCTCTGGAAACACCATATATTTT. Full variable domain (missing parts from reference TRBV30 and TRBJ1-3): SQTIHQWPATLVQPVGSPLSLECTVEGTSNPNLYWYRQAAGRGLQLLFYSVGIGQISSEVPQNLSASRPQDRQFILSSKKLLLSDSGFYLCAWSQRQGSGNTIYFGEGSWLTVV.

The genes are TRBV5-1 and TRBJ1-1, with D tentatively TRBD1 (6 bases). The germline CDR1 and CDR2 sequences are SGHRS and YFSETQ. The V and J ends lost 0 bases and 3 bases respectively, with 15 bases between them. This CDR3 spans 16 amino acids. The CDR3 loop reads CASSLGWGRQYTEAFF. CDR3 DNA sequence: TGCGCCAGCAGCTTGGGGTGGGGGCGACAGTACACTGAAGCTTTCTTT.

The chain links TRBV27 to TRBJ1-3; D perhaps matches TRBD1 (5 bases). The V gene's germline CDR1 is MNHEY and CDR2 SMNVEV (reference sequence). The V end was cut by 3 bases, the J end by 2 bases, with 11 bases between. The CDR3 sequence is 15 residues long. The CDR3 DNA reads as TGTGCCAGCAGTTTCCGGGGAGGGGCTGGAAACACCATATATTTT. Protein: CASSFRGGAGNTIYF.

The chain joins TRBV18 to TRBJ2-5; 7 bases are shared with TRBD1. Germline V gene lookup returns CDR1 KGHSH and CDR2 LQKENI. This CDR3 is 15 amino acids long. J lost 3 bases, V lost 6 bases, and 10 bases had no gene match. The CDR3 sequence is CASSPYQGQKETQYF. CDR3 nucleotide sequence: TGTGCCAGCTCCCCCTATCAGGGACAGAAAGAGACCCAGTACTTC.

The chain links TRBV5-8 to TRBJ1-3, with TRBD1 matching 7 bases. Germline V gives CDR1 SGHTS, CDR2 YDEGEE. The CDR3 is made up of 15 amino acids. Trimming cost V 5 bases and J 0 bases; bases outside gene matches: 5. CDR3 bases: TGTGCCAGCAGGAATCGGGACAGCTCTGGAAACACCATATATTTT. Translated: CASRNRDSSGNTIYF. Using reference TRBV5-8 and TRBJ1-3 for the parts outside the CDR3, the full variable domain is EAGVTQSPTHLIKTRGQQATLRCSPISGHTSVYWYQQALGLGLQFLLWYDEGEERNRGNFPPRFSGRQFPNYSSELNVNALELEDSALYLCASRNRDSSGNTIYFGEGSWLTVV.

The chain couples TRBV30 to TRBJ1-5; 12 bases are a match to TRBD1. CDR1 GTSNPN and CDR2 SVGIG come from the germline V gene (reference sequence). Losses at the gene ends were 0 bases for V and 0 bases for J; bases not matched to a gene: 6. The CDR3 is 18 amino acids. CDR3 coding DNA: TGTGCCTGGAGTGTTGGGGACAGGGGGCCATATAGCAATCAGCCCCAGCATTTT. This gives the protein CAWSVGDRGPYSNQPQHF.

The rearrangement uses TRBV2 and TRBJ2-7, with a possible D match to TRBD2 (7 bases). Germline V gene lookup returns CDR1 SNHLY and CDR2 FYNNEI. V dropped 10 bases and J dropped 2 bases, with 15 bases sitting between them. The CDR3 is 13 residues long. CDR3 region: CAIQRGGAYEQYF. The CDR3 nucleotides are TGTGCCATCCAAAGGGGGGGGGCCTACGAGCAGTACTTC.

The rearrangement joins TRBV7-9 to TRBJ2-3, with 7 bases identical to TRBD2. CDR1 and CDR2 (germline): SEHNR, FQNEAQ (reference sequence). V shed 5 bases, J shed 4 bases, and the junction held 12 bases outside the gene matches. The CDR3 consists of 16 residues. The CDR3 DNA is TGTGCCAGCAGCCTAGGCGGGGGACGTCAGGCAGATACGCAGTATTTT. It yields the protein CASSLGGGRQADTQYF.